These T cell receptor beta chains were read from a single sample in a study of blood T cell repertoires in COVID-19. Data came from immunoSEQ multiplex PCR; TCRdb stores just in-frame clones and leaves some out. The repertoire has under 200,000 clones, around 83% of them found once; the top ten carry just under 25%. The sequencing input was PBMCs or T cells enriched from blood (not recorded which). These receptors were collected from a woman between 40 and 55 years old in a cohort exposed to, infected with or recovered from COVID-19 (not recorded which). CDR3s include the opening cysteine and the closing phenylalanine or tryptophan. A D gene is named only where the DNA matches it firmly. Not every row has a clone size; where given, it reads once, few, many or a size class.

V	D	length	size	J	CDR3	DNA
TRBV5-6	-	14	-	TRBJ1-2	CASSFGDKYYGYTF	TGTGCCAGCAGCTTTGGGGACAAGTACTATGGCTACACCTTC
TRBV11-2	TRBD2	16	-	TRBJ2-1	CASSHPGTSVYNEQFF	TGTGCCAGCAGCCACCCCGGGACTAGCGTTTACAATGAGCAGTTCTTC
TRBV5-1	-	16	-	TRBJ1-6	CASSADSGSYNSPLHF	TGCGCCAGCAGCGCCGACAGTGGCTCCTATAATTCACCCCTCCACTTT
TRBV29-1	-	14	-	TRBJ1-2	CSVEARRPTYGYTF	TGCAGCGTTGAAGCCAGGAGGCCGACCTATGGCTACACCTTC
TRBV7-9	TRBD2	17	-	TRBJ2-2	CASSLSRSSGIRGELFF	TGTGCCAGCAGCTTATCGAGGTCTAGCGGGATAAGGGGGGAGCTGTTTTTT
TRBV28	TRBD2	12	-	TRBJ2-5	CASSSGGETQYF	TGTGCCAGCAGTTCCGGGGGGGAGACCCAGTACTTC
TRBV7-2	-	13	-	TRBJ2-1	CASSFYEYNEQFF	TGTGCCAGCAGCTTCTACGAGTACAATGAGCAGTTCTTC
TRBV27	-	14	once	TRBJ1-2	CASSPTRDRYGYTF	TGTGCCAGCAGTCCCACCCGGGATCGTTATGGCTACACCTTC
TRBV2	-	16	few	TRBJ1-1	CASSKDKVALNTEAFF	TGTGCCAGCAGTAAGGACAAGGTGGCATTGAACACTGAAGCTTTCTTT
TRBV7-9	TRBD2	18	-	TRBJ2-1	CASSPHRTSHISDNEQFF	TGTGCCAGCAGCCCTCACCGGACTAGCCACATCTCAGACAATGAGCAGTTCTTC
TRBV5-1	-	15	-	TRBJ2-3	CASSGGSKWTDTQYF	TGCGCCAGCAGCGGAGGATCGAAATGGACAGATACGCAGTATTTT
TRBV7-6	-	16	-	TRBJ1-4	CASSLAHWRINEKLFF	TGTGCCAGCAGCTTAGCACACTGGAGAATTAATGAAAAACTGTTTTTT
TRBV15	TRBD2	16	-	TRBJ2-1	CATSRGGLAVYNEQFF	TGTGCCACCAGCAGAGGGGGACTAGCGGTCTACAATGAGCAGTTCTTC
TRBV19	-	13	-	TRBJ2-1	CASSKARHNEQFF	TGTGCCAGTAGTAAAGCTAGGCACAATGAGCAGTTCTTC
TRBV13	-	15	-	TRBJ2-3	CASSLRRESTDTQYF	TGTGCCAGCAGCTTAAGGCGGGAAAGCACAGATACGCAGTATTTT
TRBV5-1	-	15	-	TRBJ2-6	CASSFQGGGANVLTF	TGCGCCAGCAGCTTCCAGGGAGGTGGGGCCAACGTCCTGACTTTC
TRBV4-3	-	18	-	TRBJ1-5	CASSLSLAPTESNQPQHF	TGCGCCAGCAGCCTATCCTTAGCGCCTACGGAAAGCAATCAGCCCCAGCATTTT
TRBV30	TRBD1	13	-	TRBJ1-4	CACGTGGDEKLFF	TGTGCCTGTGGGACAGGGGGCGATGAAAAACTGTTTTTT
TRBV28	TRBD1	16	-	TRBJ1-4	CASSSQGAPANEKLFF	TGTGCCAGCAGTTCACAGGGGGCGCCTGCTAATGAAAAACTGTTTTTT
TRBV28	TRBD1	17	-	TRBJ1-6	CASIAGTGGPYNSPLHF	TGTGCCAGCATCGCCGGGACAGGGGGCCCCTATAATTCACCCCTCCACTTT
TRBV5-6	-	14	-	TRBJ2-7	CASNRGREPYEQYF	TGTGCCAGCAACCGGGGACGGGAGCCCTACGAGCAGTACTTC
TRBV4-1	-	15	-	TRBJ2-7	CASSQDAGSSYEQYF	TGCGCCAGCAGCCAAGATGCGGGGAGCTCCTACGAGCAGTACTTC
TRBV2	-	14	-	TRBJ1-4	CASSNADRGEKLFF	TGTGCCAGCAGCAACGCGGACAGAGGGGAAAAACTGTTTTTT
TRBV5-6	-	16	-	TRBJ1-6	CASSLARAGTNSPLHF	TGTGCCAGCAGCTTGGCCAGGGCCGGAACTAATTCACCCCTCCACTTT
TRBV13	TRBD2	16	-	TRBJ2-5	CASSFVKAGGQETQYF	TGTGCCAGCAGCTTCGTGAAAGCGGGGGGCCAAGAGACCCAGTACTTC
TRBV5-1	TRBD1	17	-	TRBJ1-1	CASSLLPPGQSNTEAFF	TGCGCCAGCAGCCTGTTACCGCCGGGACAGTCGAACACTGAAGCTTTCTTT
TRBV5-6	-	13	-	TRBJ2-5	CASSLAGAETQYF	TGTGCCAGCAGCTTGGCAGGGGCGGAGACCCAGTACTTC
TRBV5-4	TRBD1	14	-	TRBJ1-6	CASSLGQGDLPLHF	TGTGCCAGCAGCTTGGGACAGGGAGATCTCCCCCTCCACTTT
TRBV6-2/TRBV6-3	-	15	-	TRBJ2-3	CASSYSSLETDTQYF	TGTGCCAGCAGTTACTCGAGTCTAGAGACAGATACGCAGTATTTT
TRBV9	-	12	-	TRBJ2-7	CASSVAEGEQYF	TGTGCCAGCAGCGTAGCGGAGGGCGAGCAGTACTTC
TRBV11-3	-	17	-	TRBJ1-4	CASSLLFAGSLNEKLFF	TGTGCCAGCAGCTTGCTTTTTGCCGGGAGCCTGAATGAAAAACTGTTTTTT
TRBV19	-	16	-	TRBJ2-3	CASTPVPGTDTDTQYF	TGTGCCAGTACCCCCGTACCGGGAACAGACACAGATACGCAGTATTTT
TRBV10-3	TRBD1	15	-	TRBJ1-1	CAISEVGQGIPEAFF	TGTGCCATCAGTGAGGTGGGACAGGGAATCCCTGAAGCTTTCTTT
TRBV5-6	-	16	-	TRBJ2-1	CASSSWGVATNNEQFF	TGTGCCAGCAGCTCTTGGGGTGTTGCGACTAACAATGAGCAGTTCTTC
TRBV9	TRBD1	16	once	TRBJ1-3	CASSEPDREIGNTIYF	TGTGCCAGCAGCGAACCCGACAGGGAGATCGGGAACACCATATATTTT
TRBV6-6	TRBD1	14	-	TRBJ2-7	CASSTRTGSYEQYF	TGTGCCAGCAGTACCCGGACAGGCTCCTACGAGCAGTACTTC
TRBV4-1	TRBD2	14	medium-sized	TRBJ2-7	CASSQVAGVYEQYF	TGCGCCAGCAGCCAAGTAGCGGGGGTTTACGAGCAGTACTTC
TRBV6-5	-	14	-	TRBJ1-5	CATSSRGADQPQHF	TGTGCCACCTCGTCTCGGGGTGCGGATCAGCCCCAGCATTTT
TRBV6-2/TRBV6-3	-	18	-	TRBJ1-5	CASSYVLGLSEADQPQHF	TGTGCCAGCAGTTACGTCTTGGGTTTATCCGAGGCGGATCAGCCCCAGCATTTT
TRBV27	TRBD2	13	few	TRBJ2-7	CASSLAGVERQYF	TGTGCCAGCAGCCTAGCGGGAGTAGAGAGGCAGTACTTC
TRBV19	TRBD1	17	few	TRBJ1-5	CASRSGRGWIGNQPQHF	TGTGCCAGTAGATCCGGCAGGGGGTGGATCGGCAATCAGCCCCAGCATTTT
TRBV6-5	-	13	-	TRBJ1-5	CASSYSQYQPQHF	TGTGCCAGCAGTTACTCCCAATATCAGCCCCAGCATTTT
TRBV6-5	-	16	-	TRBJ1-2	CASSYRGAQSNYGYTF	TGTGCCAGCAGTTACCGGGGGGCGCAGTCCAACTATGGCTACACCTTC
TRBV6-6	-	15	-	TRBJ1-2	CASRLGQFTNYGYTF	TGTGCCAGCAGACTTGGACAGTTTACTAACTATGGCTACACCTTC
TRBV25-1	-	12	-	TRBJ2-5	CASSGNQETQYF	TGTGCCAGCAGCGGGAATCAAGAGACCCAGTACTTC
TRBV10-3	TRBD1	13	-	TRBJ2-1	CAIRGDRENEQFF	TGTGCCATCAGAGGGGACAGGGAGAATGAGCAGTTCTTC
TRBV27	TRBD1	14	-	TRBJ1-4	CASSLLGDSEKLFF	TGTGCCAGCAGTTTATTAGGGGACAGCGAAAAACTGTTTTTT
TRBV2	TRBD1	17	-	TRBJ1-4	CASISRSGGKGKEKLFF	TGTGCCAGCATCTCCCGGTCAGGGGGGAAAGGGAAAGAAAAACTGTTTTTT
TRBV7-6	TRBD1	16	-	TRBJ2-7	CASSLKAGQGTYEQYF	TGTGCCAGCAGCTTAAAGGCGGGACAGGGGACCTACGAGCAGTACTTC
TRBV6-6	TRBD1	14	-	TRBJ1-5	CASRGQGGRQPQHF	TGTGCCAGCAGAGGACAGGGTGGACGTCAGCCCCAGCATTTT
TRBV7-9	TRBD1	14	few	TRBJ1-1	CASSLVDRATEAFF	TGTGCCAGCAGCTTAGTAGACAGGGCAACTGAAGCTTTCTTT
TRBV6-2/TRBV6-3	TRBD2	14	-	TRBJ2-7	CASSYVVAGGEQYF	TGTGCCAGCAGTTACGTGGTGGCGGGGGGCGAGCAGTACTTC
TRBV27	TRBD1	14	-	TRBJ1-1	CASREQGVNTEAFF	TGTGCCAGCAGAGAACAGGGGGTGAACACTGAAGCTTTCTTT
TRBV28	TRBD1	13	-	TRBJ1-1	CASTGQARNEAFF	TGTGCGTCGACCGGACAGGCGAGAAATGAAGCTTTCTTT
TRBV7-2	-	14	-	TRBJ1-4	CASSTGPTNEKLFF	TGTGCCAGCAGCACAGGACCAACTAATGAAAAACTGTTTTTT
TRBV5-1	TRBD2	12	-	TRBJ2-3	CASTRGADTQYF	TGCGCCAGTACACGGGGGGCAGATACGCAGTATTTT